This T cell receptor beta chain emerged from a study of vaccination effects on CD4 cells after COVID-19. Background on the study: Each participant received a vaccine that was either BNT162b2 or mRNA-1273, given as two doses.

Findings and caveats of the study: Convalescent patients were scarce in the study, and it lacked early post-infection timepoints.

Notes on this clone: The antigen remains undetermined.

Assay: immunoSEQ multiplex PCR; the TCRdb copy retains only in-frame clones and omits some. Of 40,000 to 45,000 clones in the sample, roughly two thirds are singletons; the top ten hold approximately 25%. CDR1 and CDR2 from the germline V gene are SGHDT and YYEEEE. V was cut by 5 bases and J by 0 bases, with 17 bases left in between. This CDR3 has 16 residues. Expansion with viral peptide pools was applied to antigen-specific CD4+ T cells by the ViraFEST assay prior to sequencing. Culture proceeded for about ten days, and CD4+ T cells were then isolated. Having tested negative for nucleocapsid antibodies, the vaccine recipients showed no prior SARS-CoV-2 infection. Around 2 million PBMC were placed in each well, which was supplemented with approximately 10 IU/ml IL-2 and about 10 ug/ml peptides. IL-2 medium took the place of half the medium on both days 3 and 7.

The receptor comes from a human donor who received a COVID-19 vaccine. This material consisted of CD4+ T cells from PBMCs cultured with HCoV-OC43 spike peptides, taken before COVID-19 vaccination. Documented subset: HCoV-OC43 spike overlapping peptide pool stimulation. The chain has TRBV5-6 and TRBJ1-2, with D possibly matching TRBD1 (5 bases). The CDR3 is CASRSLRGEANYGYTF. DNA of the CDR3: TGTGCCAGCAGGTCCTTAAGGGGCGAAGCTAACTATGGCTACACCTTC.